A selection of T cell receptor beta chains follows, all from one sample in a study of cytomegalovirus exposure and HLA in healthy donors. Repertoires were generated with immunoSEQ multiplex PCR, while TCRdb's copy carries only in-frame clones and drops some. Altogether 200,000 or so clones are present, 75% to 90% being singletons, with the ten largest covering 6.5%. The sequenced sample consisted of PBMCs. The receptors here all came from a woman aged 45 to 65 in good health and CMV-seropositive. The CDR3 runs from the conserved cysteine through the conserved F or W. The D gene is left open where the match is weak. Expanded clones are given a class, and other clones once, few, many or no size at all.

clone_size	v_call	j_call	d_call	cdr3_aa	cdr3_nt
NA	TRBV5-4	TRBJ2-1	TRBD2	CASSLVKRGGYNEQFF	TGTGCCAGCAGCTTGGTAAAGCGGGGAGGCTACAATGAGCAGTTCTTC
few	TRBV6-5	TRBJ2-7	NA	CASRTSSAYEQYF	TGTGCCAGCAGAACTAGCAGCGCCTACGAGCAGTACTTC
NA	TRBV4-1	TRBJ1-4	NA	CASSQLRGTNEKLFF	TGCGCCAGCAGCCAGCTCCGGGGGACTAATGAAAAACTGTTTTTT
few	TRBV5-1	TRBJ2-7	TRBD2	CASSSVRGGGANAYEQYF	TGCGCCAGCAGCTCAGTCCGAGGCGGGGGGGCAAACGCCTACGAGCAGTACTTC
NA	TRBV2	TRBJ1-2	TRBD1	CASGGYRGGGYTF	TGTGCCAGCGGGGGGTACAGGGGTGGTGGCTACACCTTC
NA	TRBV25-1	TRBJ1-1	NA	CASSVSTAEGAFF	TGTGCCAGCAGTGTCTCCACAGCCGAGGGAGCTTTCTTT
NA	TRBV18	TRBJ2-3	NA	CASSPGANTDTQYF	TGTGCCAGCTCACCGGGGGCCAACACAGATACGCAGTATTTT
NA	TRBV10-3	TRBJ1-6	TRBD1	CAITTDRDSPLHF	TGTGCCATCACCACGGACAGGGACTCACCCCTCCACTTT
NA	TRBV4-2	TRBJ2-7	TRBD2	CASSQGLAGVRSYEQYF	TGTGCCAGCAGCCAGGGTCTAGCGGGGGTCAGGAGCTACGAGCAGTACTTC
NA	TRBV7-6	TRBJ2-3	TRBD2	CASSLGLAHTDTQYF	TGTGCCAGCAGCTTAGGACTAGCGCATACAGATACGCAGTATTTT
NA	TRBV9	TRBJ1-2	TRBD1	CASSVGDSDSNYGYTF	TGTGCCAGCAGCGTAGGGGACAGCGATAGTAACTATGGCTACACCTTC
NA	TRBV19	TRBJ2-3	NA	CASSILRRRDTQYF	TGTGCCAGTAGTATTCTGCGGAGGAGAGATACGCAGTATTTT
NA	TRBV29-1	TRBJ1-1	TRBD1	CSVEPRGQAEAFF	TGCAGCGTTGAACCCAGGGGGCAGGCTGAAGCTTTCTTT
NA	TRBV5-1	TRBJ2-2	NA	CASSLAGLTGELFF	TGCGCCAGCAGCTTGGCCGGTTTAACCGGGGAGCTGTTTTTT
NA	TRBV9	TRBJ2-1	NA	CASSVGSSGYNEQFF	TGTGCCAGCAGCGTAGGGAGTTCTGGGTACAATGAGCAGTTCTTC
NA	TRBV18	TRBJ2-3	TRBD2	CASSPARLAGTDTQYF	TGTGCCAGCTCACCAGCCCGACTAGCGGGCACAGATACGCAGTATTTT
NA	TRBV5-1	TRBJ2-7	NA	CASRTSYAQAYEQYF	TGCGCCAGCAGGACCTCGTATGCACAGGCCTACGAGCAGTACTTC
NA	TRBV19	TRBJ2-1	TRBD1	CASSNRGVNEQFF	TGTGCCAGTAGTAACAGGGGTGTCAATGAGCAGTTCTTC
few	TRBV7-2	TRBJ2-2	NA	CASSLIGANTGELFF	TGTGCCAGCAGCTTAATAGGGGCGAACACCGGGGAGCTGTTTTTT
NA	TRBV15	TRBJ2-1	TRBD2	CATGGKTSGTYNEQFF	TGTGCCACCGGAGGGAAGACTAGCGGGACCTACAATGAGCAGTTCTTC
NA	TRBV27	TRBJ1-6	NA	CASSLSLEGHSPLHF	TGTGCCAGCAGTCTATCCCTGGAAGGACACTCACCCCTCCACTTT
NA	TRBV19	TRBJ2-5	NA	CASSPGLQETQYF	TGTGCCAGTAGTCCGGGGTTACAAGAGACCCAGTACTTC
NA	TRBV19	TRBJ2-2	NA	CASGGLTFANTGELFF	TGTGCCAGCGGGGGACTGACGTTCGCGAACACCGGGGAGCTGTTTTTT
NA	TRBV28	TRBJ2-7	TRBD2	CASDGTSGYHEQYF	TGTGCCAGCGACGGGACTAGCGGGTACCACGAGCAGTACTTC
once	TRBV4-2	TRBJ2-7	TRBD1	CASSYRDRANEQYF	TGTGCCAGCAGCTACCGGGACAGGGCCAACGAGCAGTACTTC
NA	TRBV4-3	TRBJ2-3	TRBD2	CASSLWGAGGLRDTQYF	TGCGCCAGCAGCCTATGGGGGGCGGGGGGGCTCAGGGATACGCAGTATTTT
NA	TRBV6-1	TRBJ1-1	TRBD1	CASSETPGSTGGYEAFF	TGTGCCAGCAGTGAAACCCCTGGGTCGACAGGGGGATATGAAGCTTTCTTT
NA	TRBV7-9	TRBJ2-7	TRBD1	CASSRGTDLPGNF	TGTGCCAGCAGCCGTGGGACAGACCTCCCCGGCAACTTC
NA	TRBV7-6	TRBJ2-2	TRBD1	CASSVTGVHTGELFF	TGTGCCAGCAGCGTTACAGGGGTCCACACCGGGGAGCTGTTTTTT
NA	TRBV14	TRBJ1-3	TRBD1	CASSQSYRGFSGNTIYF	TGTGCCAGCAGCCAATCTTACAGGGGCTTCTCTGGAAACACCATATATTTT
NA	TRBV29-1	TRBJ1-2	NA	CSAGRGPRGYTF	TGCAGCGCTGGGCGGGGCCCTCGGGGCTACACCTTC
NA	TRBV27	TRBJ2-2	NA	CASSLEGRGTGELFF	TGTGCCAGCAGTTTAGAGGGCCGGGGCACCGGGGAGCTGTTTTTT
NA	TRBV18	TRBJ1-2	NA	CASSPPSGYGYTF	TGTGCCAGCTCACCACCTTCGGGGTATGGCTACACCTTC
NA	TRBV6-1	TRBJ2-7	TRBD1	CASSEGQGQGSYEQYF	TGTGCCAGCAGTGAGGGTCAAGGACAGGGCTCCTACGAGCAGTACTTC
NA	TRBV7-2	TRBJ2-2	TRBD2	CASSSSGNTGELFF	TGTGCCAGCAGCTCTAGCGGGAACACCGGGGAGCTGTTTTTT
NA	TRBV4-1	TRBJ2-3	NA	CASSQLLVPDTQYF	TGCGCCAGCAGCCAACTACTAGTTCCCGATACGCAGTATTTT
few	TRBV30	TRBJ1-3	NA	CAWRIPGSGNTIYF	TGTGCCTGGAGGATTCCAGGCTCTGGAAACACCATATATTTT
few	TRBV7-2	TRBJ1-1	TRBD1	CASSALQGGTEAFF	TGTGCCAGCAGCGCCTTACAGGGGGGCACTGAAGCTTTCTTT
few	TRBV30	TRBJ2-7	NA	CAWSQRYEQYF	TGTGCCTGGAGTCAGCGATACGAGCAGTACTTC
NA	TRBV7-9	TRBJ2-7	TRBD1	CASSFTDRGEQYF	TGTGCCAGCAGTTTCACCGACAGGGGCGAGCAGTACTTC
NA	TRBV5-4	TRBJ2-3	NA	CASSLRSFFGGTDTQYF	TGTGCCAGCAGCTTGCGCTCTTTTTTCGGGGGCACAGATACGCAGTATTTT